These 7 T cell receptor beta chains were sequenced from one sample in a study of blood T cells in healthy people across ages. For the second PCR, which ran for about 7 to 12 cycles, a sample-barcoded 5' primer and a J-beta primer mix were used. TCRdb re-derived calls from the 5' RACE reads in MiXCR, one entry per CDR3 protein. Of around 900,000 distinct CDR3 sequences detected, more than 25% appear once; the ten largest clones hold 15% to 20%. The source material was blood. The receptors were gathered from a woman of 80 years or more in good health.

The sample holds many counts of this clonotype. The chain employs TRBV20-1 and TRBJ2-7; no reliable D call. CDR3 length: 13 amino acids. Trimming stripped 4 bases from V and 3 bases from J, with 13 bases between. Germline CDR1 and CDR2: DFQATT and SNEGSKA (reference sequence). The CDR3 nucleotides are TGCAGTGCTACCCGGGCTTCGGGCTACGAGCAGTACTTC. Its translation: CSATRASGYEQYF.

Remarks on this clonotype: A read error may be the cause here, since a much bigger clone is one base away. The chain uses TRBV5-1 and TRBJ1-1, with 8 bases aligning to TRBD1. The ends lost 4 bases at V and 4 bases at J; junction bases unmatched: 9. The CDR3 length is 15 residues. Germline V gene lookup returns CDR1 SGHRS and CDR2 YFSETQ. The CDR3 coding sequence is TGCGCCAGCAGCCCTAGGACAGGGAGTGCCACTGAAGCTTTCTTT. Protein: CASSPRTGSATEAFF.

This clonotype was observed many times. The genes are TRBV12-3 or TRBV12-4 and TRBJ1-2; the D is unclear. V was trimmed by 5 bases and J by 8 bases, leaving 15 bases between them. The CDR3 consists of 13 residues. The CDR3 nucleotides read TGTGCCAGCAGTCATGCGTCCCGGGCCGGCTACACCTTC. Translated, it gives CASSHASRAGYTF.

As regards this clonotype: A much larger clone sits a single nucleotide away, making a read error possible. This chain joins TRBV12-3 or TRBV12-4 and TRBJ1-2; 9 nucleotides align to TRBD1. V shed 6 bases, J shed 4 bases, and the junction held 6 bases outside the gene matches. The CDR3 length is 14 residues. CDR3 sequence reads: CASRGTGSLYGYTF. The CDR3, as DNA: TGTGCCAGCAGGGGGACAGGGTCCCTCTATGGCTACACCTTC.

This clonotype showed up many times. The J gene is TRBJ2-5, the V gene TRBV6-2 or TRBV6-3, with TRBD2 matching 10 bases. With 2 bases clipped from V and 3 bases from J, the junction kept 12 bases outside the gene matches. This CDR3 has 18 residues. Per the germline V gene, CDR1 is MNHEY and CDR2 is SVGEGT. CDR3 sequence reads: CASSYPQRGGHPKETQYF. In nucleotides, the CDR3 is TGTGCCAGCAGTTACCCTCAGCGGGGGGGCCACCCCAAAGAGACCCAGTACTTC.

At least ten counts were recorded for this clonotype. The chain is built from TRBV29-1 and TRBJ2-1, with 8 bases aligning to TRBD1. Trimming removed 5 bases from V and 9 bases from J; junction bases left unmatched: 12. This CDR3 region has 14 residues. Germline V lookup: CDR1 SQVTM, CDR2 ANQGSEA. The CDR3 loop is CSVPSAYRGTEQFF. In DNA form, the CDR3 reads TGCAGCGTTCCTTCAGCTTACAGGGGGACTGAGCAGTTCTTC.

The J gene is TRBJ2-3, the V gene TRBV6-2 or TRBV6-3; 11 bases are shared with TRBD1. Trimming removed 7 bases from V and 4 bases from J; junction bases left unmatched: 13. Per germline, CDR1 MNHEY and CDR2 SVGEGT. The CDR3 totals 17 residues. CDR3 DNA sequence: TGTGCCAGCAATATTTCCCGGACAGGGGGCATCCCAGATACGCAGTATTTT. As protein: CASNISRTGGIPDTQYF.